The 30 T cell receptor beta chains listed next were all sequenced from one sample in a study of blood T cell repertoires in COVID-19. Profiling relied on immunoSEQ multiplex PCR, and the TCRdb table lists in-frame clones only, not all of them. Of some 210,000 clones detected, almost 85% appear once; the ten largest clones hold roughly 4.6%. Sequences were obtained from peripheral blood. The receptors were sampled from a woman between 70 and 85 years old with active or convalescent COVID-19.

V usage is TRBV27 and J usage is TRBJ1-2; 7 bases line up with TRBD1. This CDR3 comprises 14 residues. Per the germline V gene, CDR1 is MNHEY and CDR2 is SMNVEV (reference sequence). Trimming at V came to 5 bases and at J to 5 bases, leaving 8 bases not matched to a gene. The CDR3 spells CASSPGGLGYGYTF. The CDR3 DNA reads TGTGCCAGCAGTCCAGGGGGTTTGGGTTATGGCTACACCTTC.

This chain uses TRBV3-1 (or the pseudogene TRBV3-2) with TRBJ2-7; possibly TRBD1 for D (6 bases). Germline CDR1 and CDR2: LGHDT and YNNKEL (reference sequence). Deletions cut 8 bases from V and 6 bases from J, with 8 bases between. This CDR3 spans 10 amino acids. The CDR3 DNA follows: TGTGCCAGCCAGGGGAGCGAGCAGTACTTC. This sequence encodes CASQGSEQYF.

The chain carries TRBV25-1 and TRBJ2-5; D is unclear. The CDR3 has 13 amino acids. Germline CDR1 MGHDK, CDR2 SYGVNS. The V gene lost 0 bases and the J gene lost 5 bases, with 7 bases spanning the gap. In nucleotides, the CDR3 is TGTGCCAGCAGTGAATATAGGAGTGAGACCCAGTACTTC. As protein: CASSEYRSETQYF.

The chain joins TRBV6-5 to TRBJ2-7; TRBD2 is a possible D gene (5 bases). The CDR3 is made up of 13 amino acids. V lost 6 bases and J 1 base, leaving 10 bases between the germline ends. The V gene's germline CDR1 is MNHEY and CDR2 SVGAGI. CDR3 loop: CASRSTRSYEQYF. Here the CDR3 DNA reads TGTGCCAGCAGATCCACTAGGTCCTACGAGCAGTACTTC.

The chain carries TRBV2 and TRBJ1-2, with a tentative D call TRBD1 (6 bases). Trimming pared 9 bases from V and 5 bases from J, leaving 16 bases between. CDR1 SNHLY and CDR2 FYNNEI come from the germline V gene. This CDR3 comprises 13 residues. The CDR3 loop reads CARGAGREYGYTF. CDR3 nucleotide sequence: TGTGCCAGGGGGGCAGGGAGAGAATATGGCTACACCTTC.

The rearrangement uses TRBV19 and TRBJ1-2; D unclear. The CDR3 runs to 15 residues. Germline assignment: CDR1 LNHDA and CDR2 SQIVND (reference sequence). Trimming removed 3 bases from V and 8 bases from J, with 19 bases in between. The CDR3 protein is CASSMRGLRSQGYTF. The DNA of the CDR3 is TGTGCCAGTAGTATGAGAGGGCTCCGAAGTCAAGGCTACACCTTC.

This clone was detected only once. The genes are TRBV7-2 and TRBJ2-5; D may be TRBD2 (5 bases). V was pared by 1 base and J by 2 bases, with 11 bases between. This CDR3 spans 15 amino acids. Germline CDR1 reads SGHTA; CDR2 reads FQGNSA. The CDR3 reads CASSLGGGRQETQYF. In DNA, the CDR3 is TGTGCCAGCAGCTTAGGTGGAGGAAGACAAGAGACCCAGTACTTC.

The CDR3 DNA is TGTGCCAGCAGTTCTAGGCGGGGGGAGACCCAGTACTTC. It is translated as CASSSRRGETQYF. The chain employs TRBV7-9 and TRBJ2-5, with 7 nucleotides matching TRBD2. Trimming cost V 6 bases and J 5 bases; bases outside gene matches: 6. The CDR3 extends over 13 amino acids. Germline loops: CDR1 SEHNR, CDR2 FQNEAQ (reference sequence).

This clone showed up just once. The rearrangement uses TRBV7-9 and TRBJ2-2; the match to TRBD2 covers 9 bases. Per the germline V gene, CDR1 is SEHNR and CDR2 is FQNEAQ (reference sequence). Trimming cost V 5 bases and J 6 bases; bases outside gene matches: 7. This CDR3 has 15 amino acids. CDR3 amino acids: CASSRGLAGAGELFF. CDR3 DNA sequence: TGTGCCAGCAGCCGGGGACTAGCAGGGGCCGGGGAGCTGTTTTTT. Full variable domain (outside the CDR3, taken from reference TRBV7-9 and TRBJ2-2): DTGVSQNPRHKITKRGQNVTFRCDPISEHNRLYWYRQTLGQGPEFLTYFQNEAQLEKSRLLSDRFSAERPKGSFSTLEIQRTEQGDSAMYLCASSRGLAGAGELFFGEGSRLTVL.

This chain connects TRBV28 to TRBJ2-3; the D gene is possibly TRBD2 (6 bases). Germline loops: CDR1 MDHEN, CDR2 SYDVKM. V gave up 4 bases and J gave up 1 base, with 12 bases separating them. CDR3 length equals 15 residues. DNA for the CDR3: TGTGCCAGCAGTTATTCCGGGAGCGGCACAGATACGCAGTATTTT. Translated: CASSYSGSGTDTQYF.

V usage is TRBV7-3 and J usage is TRBJ2-3; the D gene is possibly TRBD2 (7 bases). This CDR3 has 15 amino acids. The V end was cut by 5 bases, the J end by 3 bases, with 15 bases between. Germline-derived CDR1 and CDR2 are SGHTA and FQGTGA. CDR3 region: CASSLLGGVTDTQYF. The DNA for the CDR3 is TGTGCCAGCAGCCTGCTAGGGGGGGTGACAGATACGCAGTATTTT.

V gene TRBV15 combines with J gene TRBJ1-5; D unclear. The V gene lost 0 bases and the J gene lost 7 bases, with 7 bases spanning the gap. The CDR3 loop spans 13 amino acids. The germline gives CDR1 LNHNV, CDR2 YYDKDF (reference sequence). The CDR3 region is CATSRDGVQPQHF. The DNA of the CDR3 is TGTGCCACCAGCAGAGACGGGGTACAGCCCCAGCATTTT.

The CDR3 bases are TGTGCCAGCAGTGACTCTTATAGCGTGTTTACTTTGGATACGCAGTATTTT. It is translated as CASSDSYSVFTLDTQYF. This chain connects TRBV6-4 to TRBJ2-3, with D tentatively TRBD2 (5 bases). Germline assignment: CDR1 MRHNA and CDR2 SNTAGT. Trimming shortened V by 0 bases and J by 6 bases, and 19 bases separated the two germline ends. The CDR3 runs to 17 residues.

The count of this clone is one. The chain has TRBV5-5 and TRBJ2-7, with D possibly matching TRBD2 (6 bases). Between the trimmed V and J ends, which lost 0 bases and 4 bases, there was a span of 29 bases. The germline V gene encodes CDR1 SGHKS and CDR2 YYEKEE (reference sequence). The CDR3 runs to 20 residues. CDR3 nucleotide sequence: TGTGCCAGCAGCTTGGTTTGGGGGGACTCGCTCGGAATTTTCCAGTACGAGCAGTACTTC. It is translated as CASSLVWGDSLGIFQYEQYF.

This chain connects TRBV6-5 to TRBJ2-7; TRBD1 agrees at 7 bases. V shed 2 bases and J 6 bases; nucleotides not matched to a gene: 10. The germline V gene has CDR1 MNHEY and CDR2 SVGAGI. The CDR3 sequence is 15 residues long. CDR3 protein: CASSYTTGKVVEQYF. The CDR3, as DNA: TGTGCCAGCAGTTACACGACAGGGAAGGTGGTCGAGCAGTACTTC.

V is TRBV2 and J is TRBJ1-6; 10 bases are a match to TRBD1. The CDR3 has 16 residues. Looked up from germline, CDR1 is SNHLY and CDR2 is FYNNEI. The V and J ends lost 6 bases and 7 bases, in that order; junction bases with no gene match: 9. CDR3 coding DNA: TGTGCCAGCAGCTACCCCGGGACAGGGGCCAATTCACCCCTCCACTTT. Translated, it gives CASSYPGTGANSPLHF.

This sequence joins TRBV5-4 and TRBJ2-2; 8 nucleotides line up with TRBD2. This CDR3 contains 15 residues. The V gene end was trimmed by 10 bases and the J gene end by 4 bases; junction bases not matched to a gene: 12. Germline V gene lookup returns CDR1 SGHNT and CDR2 YYREEE (reference sequence). The CDR3 nucleotides read TGTGCCCGCCGACGGGGGGGGGAAGGCACCGGGGAGCTGTTTTTT. Translating it yields CARRRGGEGTGELFF.

As to this clone: Other DNA sequences of this sample code for an identical CDR3. The V gene is TRBV5-1, the J gene TRBJ2-1, with TRBD2 matching 11 bases. This CDR3 is 15 amino acids long. The V gene's germline CDR1 is SGHRS and CDR2 YFSETQ. Trimming took 4 bases from V and 7 from J; bases not matched to a gene: 7. The CDR3 sequence is CASSPTSGRRNEQFF. The CDR3, as DNA: TGCGCCAGCAGCCCTACTAGCGGGAGAAGGAATGAGCAGTTCTTC.

This clone has only one observation. V gene TRBV5-1 combines with J gene TRBJ2-5; D perhaps matches TRBD2 (5 bases). Germline V gene data show CDR1 as SGHRS and CDR2 as YFSETQ. The V and J ends lost 1 base and 4 bases respectively, with 8 bases between them. The CDR3 is made up of 13 amino acids. CDR3 coding DNA: TGCGCCAGCAGCTTGATGGGAGTAGAGACCCAGTACTTC. Its protein product is CASSLMGVETQYF.

This chain connects TRBV28 to TRBJ2-5; D is unresolved. There are 15 residues in the CDR3. Trimming removed 6 bases at V and 2 bases at J, with 16 bases between. Germline CDR1 MDHEN, CDR2 SYDVKM. This CDR3 reads CASSSPLPGQETQYF. The CDR3 nucleotides are TGTGCCAGCAGCTCCCCCCTCCCCGGTCAAGAGACCCAGTACTTC.

V is TRBV3-1 (or the pseudogene TRBV3-2) and J is TRBJ2-5; possible D gene TRBD2, 5 bases. Germline V gene data show CDR1 as LGHDT and CDR2 as YNNKEL (reference sequence). V was pared by 4 bases and J by 4 bases, with 22 bases between. This CDR3 has 17 amino acids. This CDR3 reads CASSPPTGLTLGETQYF. For the CDR3, the DNA is TGTGCCAGCAGCCCCCCTACCGGACTGACACTTGGAGAGACCCAGTACTTC.

This rearrangement joins TRBV7-2 to TRBJ2-5; D uncertain. Germline assignment: CDR1 SGHTA and CDR2 FQGNSA. Between the trimmed V and J ends, which lost 1 base and 7 bases, there was a span of 10 bases. The CDR3 is 13 amino acids. This CDR3 is CASSLDRSRTQYF. The CDR3 coding sequence is TGTGCCAGCAGCTTAGATCGCTCCAGGACCCAGTACTTC.

The V and J genes are TRBV6-4 and TRBJ2-3; 10 bases fit TRBD2. The CDR3 length is 16 residues. CDR1 is MRHNA and CDR2 is SNTAGT in the germline V gene. V lost 4 bases to trimming and J lost 1 base; unmatched junction nucleotides: 5. Written as DNA, the CDR3 is TGTGCCAGCAGTGCAGTAGCGGGAGGAGGCACAGATACGCAGTATTTT. Encoded protein: CASSAVAGGGTDTQYF.

This chain joins TRBV9 and TRBJ2-7, with 8 bases identical to TRBD1. The germline V gene encodes CDR1 SGDLS and CDR2 YYNGEE. The trim removed 0 bases at V and 2 bases at J, leaving 1 base unmatched. The CDR3 covers 14 residues. CDR3 amino acids: CASSVGDRTYEQYF. CDR3 nucleotides: TGTGCCAGCAGCGTAGGGGACAGGACCTACGAGCAGTACTTC.

The chain recombines TRBV7-9 with TRBJ2-3, with 11 bases that match TRBD2. The CDR3 has 17 amino acids. V lost 4 bases to trimming and J lost 4 bases; unmatched junction nucleotides: 10. Per the germline V gene, CDR1 is SEHNR and CDR2 is FQNEAQ (reference sequence). The CDR3 DNA sequence: TGTGCCAGCAGCTCCACGGGACTAGCGGCAAGAGCAGATACGCAGTATTTT. Its protein is CASSSTGLAARADTQYF.

This clone has only one observation. V gene TRBV20-1 combines with J gene TRBJ2-5; D is uncertain. The ends were cut back, 6 bases at V and 3 bases at J, with 5 bases in the middle. This CDR3 region has 10 residues. Germline V gene sequence: CDR1 DFQATT, CDR2 SNEGSKA (reference sequence). The CDR3 region is CSAVEETQYF. The CDR3 nucleotides are TGCAGTGCCGTTGAAGAGACCCAGTACTTC.

This chain joins TRBV4-1 and TRBJ2-7; tentatively, D is TRBD2 (6 bases). Trimming took 1 base from V and 0 from J, leaving 10 bases between them. The CDR3 extends over 15 amino acids. Germline V gives CDR1 MGHRA, CDR2 YSYEKL. CDR3 nucleotides: TGCGCCAGCAGCCAAGGTGTAGCGGCCTCCTACGAGCAGTACTTC. As protein: CASSQGVAASYEQYF.

V is TRBV15 and J is TRBJ1-1; 7 bases agree with TRBD1. This CDR3 is built from 15 residues. Trimming took 0 bases from V and 4 from J; bases not matched to a gene: 5. Germline loops: CDR1 LNHNV, CDR2 YYDKDF (reference sequence). The CDR3, as DNA: TGTGCCACCAGCAGAGATAGGGGGCAGGCCACTGAAGCTTTCTTT. Translating it yields CATSRDRGQATEAFF. The variable domain in full, with the rest retrieved from reference TRBV15 and TRBJ1-1, is DAMVIQNPRYQVTQFGKPVTLSCSQTLNHNVMYWYQQKSSQAPKLLFHYYDKDFNNEADTPDNFQSRRPNTSFCFLDIRSPGLGDTAMYLCATSRDRGQATEAFFGQGTRLTVV.

The chain recombines TRBV18 with TRBJ2-1, with D maybe TRBD1 (6 bases). The CDR3 extends over 14 amino acids. The V end lost 6 bases, the J end lost 2 bases, and 11 bases lay between the germline ends. Germline V gene sequence: CDR1 KGHSH, CDR2 LQKENI. DNA for the CDR3: TGTGCCAGCTCCCTCGACAGGACCTACAATGAGCAGTTCTTC. Protein: CASSLDRTYNEQFF.

V usage is TRBV9 and J usage is TRBJ2-3; weak D call: TRBD1 (6 bases). V shed 0 bases and J shed 4 bases, with 21 bases lying between them. Germline CDR1 reads SGDLS; CDR2 reads YYNGEE. This CDR3 has 18 residues. The CDR3 coding sequence is TGTGCCAGCAGCGTAGCTCCTTTTCGGCTAGAGGGGGCAGATACGCAGTATTTT. Translating gives CASSVAPFRLEGADTQYF.